The rows below give T cell receptor beta chains drawn from one sample of a study of blood T cell repertoires in COVID-19. Profiled with immunoSEQ multiplex PCR; TCRdb holds only in-frame clones, not every one. The data show about 200,000 clones, 88% seen once. Sequencing was carried out using peripheral blood. Receptor source: a middle-aged man with COVID-19, enrolled during active disease. Both conserved end residues are part of each CDR3. Each record gives: clone size, V gene, D gene, J gene, CDR3 protein, CDR3 DNA. A D gene is named only where the DNA matches it firmly. Clone size is not always given. Where it is, it says once, few, many or a class for expanded clones.

>.|TRBV3-1/TRBV3-2|.|TRBJ2-5
CASSYTAQETQYF
TGTGCCAGCAGCTATACTGCCCAAGAGACCCAGTACTTC
>.|TRBV5-4|TRBD1|TRBJ1-6
CASSFGQGATRLSPLHF
TGTGCCAGCAGCTTCGGACAGGGGGCAACGAGGCTTTCACCCCTCCACTTT
>many|TRBV4-1|TRBD1|TRBJ1-1
CASSPLMSAGTVRNTEAFF
TGCGCCAGCAGCCCACTAATGTCTGCCGGGACAGTGCGGAACACTGAAGCTTTCTTT
>.|TRBV5-5|.|TRBJ1-6
CASSLGAGENSPLHF
TGTGCCAGCAGCTTGGGCGCAGGGGAGAATTCACCCCTCCACTTT
>.|TRBV12-3/TRBV12-4|TRBD1|TRBJ2-7
CASPHRGAYEQYF
TGTGCCAGCCCTCACAGGGGCGCCTACGAGCAGTACTTC
>few|TRBV7-6|.|TRBJ2-7
CASSKVRDYEQYF
TGTGCCAGCAGCAAAGTTCGAGACTACGAGCAGTACTTC
>.|TRBV27|TRBD1|TRBJ1-2
CASSPHVSGQSNYGYTF
TGTGCCAGCAGTCCCCACGTCTCGGGACAGTCAAACTATGGCTACACCTTC
>.|TRBV18|.|TRBJ1-6
CASSPQANNSPLHF
TGTGCCAGCTCACCGCAGGCTAACAATTCACCCCTCCACTTT
>.|TRBV5-1|.|TRBJ2-3
CASSLMTRDTDTQYF
TGCGCCAGCAGCTTGATGACTAGAGACACAGATACGCAGTATTTT
>.|TRBV7-6|.|TRBJ2-2
CASSGGWVRGNTGELFF
TGTGCCAGCAGCGGCGGATGGGTGCGGGGGAACACCGGGGAGCTGTTTTTT
>.|TRBV2|.|TRBJ1-5
CATSTGLSNQPQHF
TGTGCCACCTCGACAGGTCTGAGCAATCAGCCCCAGCATTTT
>.|TRBV6-6|TRBD2|TRBJ2-1
CASSHTWTSGRNINEQFF
TGTGCCAGCAGTCACACATGGACTAGCGGGAGGAATATCAATGAGCAGTTCTTC
>.|TRBV19|.|TRBJ2-2
CASRGSTGSGELFF
TGTGCCAGTAGAGGCAGCACCGGGTCCGGGGAGCTGTTTTTT
>.|TRBV6-5|TRBD1|TRBJ1-1
CASSYSGQGATEAFF
TGTGCCAGCAGTTACTCGGGGCAGGGGGCCACTGAAGCTTTCTTT
>.|TRBV11-3|.|TRBJ2-7
CASSHGGVEQYF
TGTGCCAGCAGCCACGGGGGTGTCGAGCAGTACTTC
>few|TRBV15|TRBD1|TRBJ2-7
CATSIQGAYEQYF
TGTGCCACCAGCATACAGGGGGCTTACGAGCAGTACTTC
>.|TRBV28|.|TRBJ1-6
CASSSSGGRKNSPLHF
TGTGCCAGCAGTTCCTCAGGTGGCAGAAAGAATTCACCCCTCCACTTT
>.|TRBV5-1|.|TRBJ1-4
CASSLGANEKLFF
TGCGCCAGCAGCTTAGGGGCTAATGAAAAACTGTTTTTT
>.|TRBV11-2|TRBD2|TRBJ2-1
CASSFHTGGPGEQFF
TGTGCCAGCAGCTTCCATACGGGAGGGCCCGGTGAGCAGTTCTTC
>few|TRBV28|.|TRBJ2-6
CASSLWAASGANVLTF
TGTGCCAGCAGTTTATGGGCGGCCTCTGGGGCCAACGTCCTGACTTTC
>few|TRBV2|TRBD1|TRBJ2-7
CASSEWGQGIPTYEQYF
TGTGCCAGCAGTGAATGGGGACAGGGAATCCCAACCTACGAGCAGTACTTC
>.|TRBV7-3|TRBD1|TRBJ2-1
CASSSPGQNYNEQFF
TGTGCCAGCAGCTCTCCGGGACAGAACTACAATGAGCAGTTCTTC
>.|TRBV6-5|TRBD1|TRBJ1-2
CASSRQGAAHGYTF
TGTGCCAGCAGCAGACAGGGGGCGGCCCATGGCTACACCTTC
>.|TRBV27|TRBD1|TRBJ2-7
CASSPGQGAYEQYF
TGTGCCAGCAGCCCGGGACAGGGTGCCTACGAGCAGTACTTC
>.|TRBV28|.|TRBJ2-5
CASSLSGRQETQYF
TGTGCCAGCAGTTTGTCCGGGAGACAAGAGACCCAGTACTTC
>.|TRBV7-9|TRBD2|TRBJ2-3
CASSAKPILAGSTDTQYF
TGTGCCAGCAGCGCCAAACCCATACTAGCGGGTAGCACAGATACGCAGTATTTT
>.|TRBV28|.|TRBJ2-1
CASSSNGIGANEQFF
TGTGCCAGCAGTTCAAACGGGATTGGAGCTAATGAGCAGTTCTTC
>.|TRBV5-1|.|TRBJ1-4
CASRTGQNNEKLFF
TGCGCCAGCAGAACCGGACAGAATAATGAAAAACTGTTTTTT
>.|TRBV6-5|.|TRBJ1-1
CASTRAGGNTEAFF
TGTGCCAGCACTCGGGCCGGAGGGAACACTGAAGCTTTCTTT
>.|TRBV10-3|.|TRBJ2-5
CAISDRYQETQYF
TGTGCCATCAGTGATAGATACCAAGAGACCCAGTACTTC
>.|TRBV27|.|TRBJ2-7
CASSRSGVAPPYEQYF
TGTGCCAGCAGTCGCTCAGGGGTGGCCCCACCCTACGAGCAGTACTTC
>.|TRBV11-1|.|TRBJ2-5
CASSLGLTQYF
TGTGCCAGCAGCTTAGGACTCACCCAGTACTTC
>.|TRBV21-1|.|TRBJ1-6
CASSKEGTGEGSPLHF
TGTGCCAGCAGCAAAGAGGGGACAGGGGAGGGTTCACCCCTCCACTTT
>.|TRBV10-3|TRBD1|TRBJ1-2
CAISTTGVAYTF
TGTGCCATCAGTACTACAGGGGTTGCCTACACCTTC
>.|TRBV6-5|TRBD2|TRBJ2-5
CASSYAASGRAWAQYF
TGTGCCAGCAGTTACGCGGCTAGCGGGAGGGCATGGGCCCAGTACTTC
>.|TRBV6-5|TRBD1|TRBJ1-4
CASRPGQYEKLFF
TGTGCCAGCAGACCGGGACAGTATGAAAAACTGTTTTTT
>.|TRBV5-5|.|TRBJ2-1
CASSLLSANEQFF
TGTGCCAGCAGCTTGCTAAGCGCCAATGAGCAGTTCTTC
>.|TRBV2|.|TRBJ2-2
CASSEPRGNTGELFF
TGTGCCAGCAGTGAACCCAGGGGGAACACCGGGGAGCTGTTTTTT